This TCR beta chain comes out of a study of Ad26.COV2.S vaccination and SARS-CoV-2 variants. About the study: In the COV1001 trial, the donor was in the Ad26.COV2.S arm.

CDR1 and CDR2 (germline): SGHVS, FNYEAQ. The CDR3 contains 16 residues. V lost 3 bases to trimming and J lost 0 bases; unmatched junction nucleotides: 1. Clones were sequenced by immunoSEQ multiplex PCR, and TCRdb holds only the in-frame ones, with some missing. The sample yields 350,000 to 600,000 clones, nearly 90% seen once. Treatment meaning: around 19 received Ad26.COV2.S at low or high dose, single or two shots; about 5 received placebo; per-sample allocation not given. Collection of the samples took place on day 63 after the first injection of vaccine or placebo. The sample was peripheral blood, taken in a trial of Ad26.COV2.S vaccine versus placebo. The chain recombines TRBV7-6 with TRBJ2-2, with TRBD2 matching 10 bases. The TCR sequence derives from a person aged 18-65 years who received the Ad26.COV2.S COVID-19 vaccine or a placebo. The CDR3 loop reads CASSFSGGTNTGELFF. The CDR3 region has the DNA TGTGCCAGCAGCTTTAGCGGGGGGACGAACACCGGGGAGCTGTTTTTT. The whole variable domain, remainder taken from reference TRBV7-6 and TRBJ2-2, is GAGVSQSPRYKVTKRGQDVALRCDPISGHVSLYWYRQALGQGPEFLTYFNYEAQQDKSGLPNDRFSAERPEGSISTLTIQRTEQRDSAMYRCASSFSGGTNTGELFFGEGSRLTVL.